This T cell receptor (beta chain) was recovered during a study of T cells in tuberculosis. Germline V gene data show CDR1 as GTSNPN and CDR2 as SVGIG (reference sequence). The length of the CDR3 is 13 residues. V gave up 4 bases and J gave up 2 bases; unmatched junction bases: 0. Using immunoSEQ multiplex PCR, the repertoire was profiled, and TCRdb retains in-frame clones only, with some absent. There are some 40,000 clones in the sample; 95% occur only once, and 3% to 4% lies in the top ten. Material for sequencing was PBMCs. The clonotype was recovered from a donor aged 5 to 30 with latent tuberculosis or without tuberculosis infection. The J gene is TRBJ1-4, the V gene TRBV30; 8 nucleotides agree with TRBD1. The CDR3 is CAWNRGTNEKLFF. The CDR3, as DNA: TGTGCCTGGAACAGGGGGACTAATGAAAAACTGTTTTTT.